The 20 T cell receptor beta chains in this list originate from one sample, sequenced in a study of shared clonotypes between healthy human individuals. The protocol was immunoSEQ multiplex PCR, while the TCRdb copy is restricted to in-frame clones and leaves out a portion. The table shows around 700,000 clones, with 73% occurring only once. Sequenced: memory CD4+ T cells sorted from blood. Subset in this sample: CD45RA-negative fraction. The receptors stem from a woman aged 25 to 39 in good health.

CDR3 sequence reads: CASSESRDQETQYF. CDR3 sequence (DNA): TGTGCCAGCAGTGAATCGAGGGACCAAGAGACCCAGTACTTC. This rearrangement joins TRBV25-1 to TRBJ2-5; possible D gene TRBD2, 5 bases. CDR3 length: 14 residues. The germline gives CDR1 MGHDK, CDR2 SYGVNS. V lost 1 base and J lost 0, with 6 bases in between.

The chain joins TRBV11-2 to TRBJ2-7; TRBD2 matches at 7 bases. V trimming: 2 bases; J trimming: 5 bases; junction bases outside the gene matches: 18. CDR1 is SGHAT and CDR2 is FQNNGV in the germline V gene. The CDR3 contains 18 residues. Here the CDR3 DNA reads TGTGCCAGCAGCTTAAGTCATGGACTAGAAACCCCGCCCCACGAGCAGTACTTC. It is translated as CASSLSHGLETPPHEQYF.

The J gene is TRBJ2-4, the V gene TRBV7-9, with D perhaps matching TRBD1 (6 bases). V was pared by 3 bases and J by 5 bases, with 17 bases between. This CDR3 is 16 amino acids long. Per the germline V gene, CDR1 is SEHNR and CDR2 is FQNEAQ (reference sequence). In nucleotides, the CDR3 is TGTGCCAGCAGCTTTAGCAGGGGCGTGGTTGAAAACATTCAGTACTTC. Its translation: CASSFSRGVVENIQYF.

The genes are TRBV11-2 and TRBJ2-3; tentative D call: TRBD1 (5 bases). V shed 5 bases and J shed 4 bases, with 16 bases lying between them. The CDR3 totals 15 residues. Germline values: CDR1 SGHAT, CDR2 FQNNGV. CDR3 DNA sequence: TGTGCCAGCAGCCCCCAGGGTTGGTTCCCAGATACGCAGTATTTT. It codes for CASSPQGWFPDTQYF. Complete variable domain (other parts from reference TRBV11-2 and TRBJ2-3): EAGVAQSPRYKIIEKRQSVAFWCNPISGHATLYWYQQILGQGPKLLIQFQNNGVVDDSQLPKDRFSAERLKGVDSTLKIQPAKLEDSAVYLCASSPQGWFPDTQYFGPGTRLTVL.

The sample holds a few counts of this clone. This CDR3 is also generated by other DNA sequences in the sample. CDR3 in DNA: TGTGCCATCAGTGAGTCGGTGGGCACAGATACGCAGTATTTT. The encoded protein is CAISESVGTDTQYF. The V call is TRBV10-3, the J call TRBJ2-3; D is ambiguous. Germline assignment: CDR1 ENHRY and CDR2 SYGVKD. Trimming removed 0 bases at V and 1 base at J, with 5 bases between. The CDR3 extends over 14 amino acids.

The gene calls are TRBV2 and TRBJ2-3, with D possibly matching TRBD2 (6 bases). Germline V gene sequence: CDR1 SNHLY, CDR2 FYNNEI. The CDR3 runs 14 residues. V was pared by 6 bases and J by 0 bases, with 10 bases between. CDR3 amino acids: CASRGDFSTDTQYF. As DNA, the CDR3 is TGTGCCAGCAGGGGGGACTTCAGCACAGATACGCAGTATTTT.

In DNA, the CDR3 is TGTGCCAGCAGAACTAGCTTTTCCTACGAGCAGTACTTC. Protein product: CASRTSFSYEQYF. The rearrangement joins TRBV6-1 to TRBJ2-7; D possibly corresponds to TRBD2 (6 bases). Germline V lookup: CDR1 MNHNS, CDR2 SASEGT. V was pared by 6 bases and J by 1 base, with 10 bases between. There are 13 residues in the CDR3.

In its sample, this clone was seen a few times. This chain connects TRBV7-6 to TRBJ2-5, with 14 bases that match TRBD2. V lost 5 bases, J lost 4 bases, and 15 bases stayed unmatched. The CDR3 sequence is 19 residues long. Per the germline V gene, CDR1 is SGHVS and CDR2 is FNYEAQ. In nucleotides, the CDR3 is TGTGCCAGCAGCCCAGGGGGGGGACTAGCGGGAGCAGCAGGAGAGACCCAGTACTTC. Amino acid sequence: CASSPGGGLAGAAGETQYF. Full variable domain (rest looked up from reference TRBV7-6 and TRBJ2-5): GAGVSQSPRYKVTKRGQDVALRCDPISGHVSLYWYRQALGQGPEFLTYFNYEAQQDKSGLPNDRFSAERPEGSISTLTIQRTEQRDSAMYRCASSPGGGLAGAAGETQYFGPGTRLLVL.

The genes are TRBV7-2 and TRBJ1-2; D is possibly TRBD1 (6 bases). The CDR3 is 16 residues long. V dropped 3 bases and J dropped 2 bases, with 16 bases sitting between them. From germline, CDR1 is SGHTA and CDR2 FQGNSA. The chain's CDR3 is CASSFSLIQGNYGYTF. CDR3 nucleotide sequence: TGTGCCAGCAGCTTTTCTCTCATTCAGGGGAACTATGGCTACACCTTC.

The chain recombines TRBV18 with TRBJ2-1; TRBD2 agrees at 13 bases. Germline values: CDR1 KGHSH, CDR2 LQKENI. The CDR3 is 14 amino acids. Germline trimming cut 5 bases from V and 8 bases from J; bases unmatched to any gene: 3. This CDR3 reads CASSGLAGVDEQFF. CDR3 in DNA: TGTGCCAGCTCAGGACTAGCGGGAGTTGATGAGCAGTTCTTC.

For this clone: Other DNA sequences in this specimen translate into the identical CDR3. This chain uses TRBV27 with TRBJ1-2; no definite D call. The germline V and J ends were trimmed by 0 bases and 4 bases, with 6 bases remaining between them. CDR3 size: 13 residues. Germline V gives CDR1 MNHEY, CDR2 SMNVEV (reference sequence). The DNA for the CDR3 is TGTGCCAGCAGTTTATCGGAAGGCTATGGCTACACCTTC. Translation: CASSLSEGYGYTF.

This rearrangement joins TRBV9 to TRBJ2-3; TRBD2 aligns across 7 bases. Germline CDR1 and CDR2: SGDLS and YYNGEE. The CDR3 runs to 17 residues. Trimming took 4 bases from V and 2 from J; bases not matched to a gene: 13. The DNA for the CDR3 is TGTGCCAGCAGCCTTCTAGGGGCTAGCGGCTCCACAGATACGCAGTATTTT. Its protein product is CASSLLGASGSTDTQYF. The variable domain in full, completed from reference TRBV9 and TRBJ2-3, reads DSGVTQTPKHLITATGQRVTLRCSPRSGDLSVYWYQQSLDQGLQFLIQYYNGEERAKGNILERFSAQQFPDLHSELNLSSLELGDSALYFCASSLLGASGSTDTQYFGPGTRLTVL.

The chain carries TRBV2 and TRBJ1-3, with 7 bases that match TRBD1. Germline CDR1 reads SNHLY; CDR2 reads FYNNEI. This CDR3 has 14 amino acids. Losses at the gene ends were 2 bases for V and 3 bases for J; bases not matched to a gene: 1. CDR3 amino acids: CASSENRGGNTIYF. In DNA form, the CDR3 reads TGTGCCAGCAGTGAAAACAGGGGTGGAAACACCATATATTTT.

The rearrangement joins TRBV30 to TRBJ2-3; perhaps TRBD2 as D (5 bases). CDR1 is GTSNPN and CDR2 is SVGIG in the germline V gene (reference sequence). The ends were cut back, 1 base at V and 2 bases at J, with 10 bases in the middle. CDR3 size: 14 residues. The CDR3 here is CAWSDEGSTDTQYF. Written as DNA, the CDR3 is TGTGCCTGGAGTGATGAGGGTTCCACAGATACGCAGTATTTT.

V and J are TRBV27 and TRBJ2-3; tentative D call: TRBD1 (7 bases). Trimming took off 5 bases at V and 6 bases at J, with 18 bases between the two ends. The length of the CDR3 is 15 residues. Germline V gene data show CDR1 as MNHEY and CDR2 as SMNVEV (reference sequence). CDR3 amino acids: CASSALFGGGDTQYF. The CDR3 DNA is TGTGCCAGCAGTGCCTTATTCGGAGGGGGCGATACGCAGTATTTT.

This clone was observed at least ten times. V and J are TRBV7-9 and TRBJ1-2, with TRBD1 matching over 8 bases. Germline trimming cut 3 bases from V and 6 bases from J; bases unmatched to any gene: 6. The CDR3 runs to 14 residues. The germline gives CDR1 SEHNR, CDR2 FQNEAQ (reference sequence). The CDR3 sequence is CASSFRGTGDGYTF. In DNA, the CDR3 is TGTGCCAGCAGCTTCAGGGGGACAGGCGATGGCTACACCTTC.

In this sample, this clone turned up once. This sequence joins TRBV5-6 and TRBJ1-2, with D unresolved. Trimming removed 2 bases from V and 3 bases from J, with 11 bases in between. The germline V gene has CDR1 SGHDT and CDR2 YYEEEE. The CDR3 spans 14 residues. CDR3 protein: CASSFNRVHYGYTF. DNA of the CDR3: TGTGCCAGCAGCTTTAATAGGGTACACTATGGCTACACCTTC.

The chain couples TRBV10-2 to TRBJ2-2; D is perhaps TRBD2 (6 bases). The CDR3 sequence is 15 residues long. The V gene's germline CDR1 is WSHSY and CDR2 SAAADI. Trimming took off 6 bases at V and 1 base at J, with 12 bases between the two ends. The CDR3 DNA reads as TGCGCCAGCAGAGCATCGGGACTGAACACCGGGGAGCTGTTTTTT. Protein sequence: CASRASGLNTGELFF.

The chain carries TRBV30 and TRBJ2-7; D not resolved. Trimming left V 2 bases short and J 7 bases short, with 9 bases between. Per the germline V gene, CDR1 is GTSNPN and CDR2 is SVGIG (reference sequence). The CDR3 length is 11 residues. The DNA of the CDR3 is TGTGCCTGGAGTCAGGATCTGGAGCAGTACTTC. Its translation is CAWSQDLEQYF.

CDR3 in amino acids: CASSYGSTTRDTQYF. In DNA form, the CDR3 reads TGTGCCAGCAGTTATGGTAGCACAACACGGGATACGCAGTATTTT. The chain carries TRBV6-6 and TRBJ2-3, with D hard to call. Germline values: CDR1 MNHNY, CDR2 SVGAGI (reference sequence). The CDR3 loop spans 15 amino acids. V was pared by 3 bases and J by 6 bases, with 16 bases between.